Listed below are T cell receptor beta chains from one sample, sequenced in a study of shared clonotypes between healthy human individuals. Data came from immunoSEQ multiplex PCR; TCRdb stores just in-frame clones and leaves some out. The sample carries under 2,500,000 clones, about 94% recorded once. Sequencing was carried out using naive CD4+ T cells sorted from blood. Receptors were obtained from a man aged 18 to 29 in good health. The conserved cysteine and the conserved F or W are not part of the CDR3 here. Fields, in order: V gene, CDR3 protein.

>TRBV30
AWSVRAYEQY
>TRBV6-6
ASSRDGSYNEQF
>TRBV11-2
ASSPGQANTGELF
>TRBV6-6
ASSYSTDRVRQTQY
>TRBV6-1
ASSRGYVADTQY
>TRBV27
ASSFAGTPRETQY
>TRBV30
AWSRGAGQPQH
>TRBV19
ASSIAAGVYSNQPQH
>TRBV27
ASSSSGTDYQPQH
>TRBV7-9
ASQFTTGEKLF
>TRBV28
ASTPGSGNTIY
>TRBV2
ATTEVDVSYEQY
>TRBV6-5
ASSSPGQGSYEQY
>TRBV27
ASSWAGVGYEQY
>TRBV15
ATSTGTGVWSIQY
>TRBV23-1
ASSTTGAGGISNEQF
>TRBV5-1
ASSSPGGADEQY
>TRBV10-3
AIRGVDYNEQF
>TRBV6-5
ASSRQGNSPLH
>TRBV7-2
ASSLGLGSYEQY
>TRBV30
AWRNAGATEAF
>TRBV7-9
ASSLGSLGQY
>TRBV2
ASSGRTGPYNEQF
>TRBV6-1
ASTPRGLNEQF
>TRBV10-3
AIGARDGKETQY
>TRBV5-1
ASSREGKWEETQY
>TRBV7-9
ASSRLEGKNEQY
>TRBV21-1
ASSKLNTEAF
>TRBV6-1
ASSEGDRDYT
>TRBV5-1
ASSLEGSDNSPLH
>TRBV29-1
SVGGTGDSNQPQH
>TRBV18
ASSLTQGQETQY
>TRBV6-5
ASSYSKGSGANVLT
>TRBV14
ASSQNRVGTGELF
>TRBV7-9
ASSPATGGGNTIY
>TRBV2
ASSERDTNNSPLH
>TRBV7-2
ASSVYSEDTQY
>TRBV6-1
ASRRGTGNYGYT
>TRBV5-1
ASSEGGTEAF
>TRBV11-2
ASSRHGGRAETEAF
>TRBV10-3
AISESLTSGGREQY
>TRBV28
ASSLSNGGQPQH
>TRBV7-2
ASSQWDRSGTDTQY
>TRBV19
ASSMTGTTLEQY
>TRBV7-9
ASSPKTTENTEAF